These 16 T cell receptor beta chains share one sample of origin, sequenced in a study of long-term antiretroviral therapy in people with HIV. Samples were assayed with immunoSEQ v3.0 at survey level. The repertoire was sequenced with immunoSEQ multiplex PCR; TCRdb's copy has only in-frame clones and lacks some. The data contain roughly 16,000 clones, roughly 80% of them singletons. The sequencing here drew on unsorted PBMCs, taken less than 2.2 years before starting antiretroviral therapy. The receptors here all came from a young man with HIV.

This clone came up a few times. The V gene is TRBV4-2, the J gene TRBJ1-5; perhaps TRBD1 as D (6 bases). The ends were cut back, 0 bases at V and 0 bases at J, with 9 bases in the middle. Germline V CDR1 and CDR2: LGHNA, YNFKEQ. This CDR3 region has 16 residues. The CDR3 spells CASSQDPGDSNQPQHF. CDR3 DNA: TGTGCCAGCAGCCAAGATCCAGGGGATAGCAATCAGCCCCAGCATTTT.

This chain connects TRBV10-3 to TRBJ2-1, with TRBD2 matching 8 bases. CDR1 is ENHRY and CDR2 is SYGVKD in the germline V gene. The CDR3 has 13 residues. The ends lost 9 bases at V and 5 bases at J; junction bases unmatched: 6. The CDR3 loop reads CAIGTGGDNEQFF. CDR3 nucleotide sequence: TGTGCCATAGGGACGGGAGGGGACAATGAGCAGTTCTTC.

This chain connects TRBV18 to TRBJ2-2; the D gene is possibly TRBD2 (5 bases). The CDR3 is 13 amino acids. Germline assignment: CDR1 KGHSH and CDR2 LQKENI. The V end lost 6 bases, the J end lost 5 bases, and 10 bases lay between the germline ends. The CDR3 loop reads CASSERGTGELFF. DNA of the CDR3: TGTGCCAGCTCGGAACGGGGAACCGGGGAGCTGTTTTTT.

The V and J genes are TRBV6-6 and TRBJ2-7; D gene ambiguous. Germline V lookup: CDR1 MNHNY, CDR2 SVGAGI (reference sequence). The CDR3 is made up of 13 amino acids. The V end lost 7 bases, the J end lost 3 bases, and 13 bases lay between the germline ends. In DNA form, the CDR3 reads TGTGCCAGCACCCTACAGTATAGCTACGAGCAGTACTTC. This codes for CASTLQYSYEQYF.

This clone was detected once. This chain joins TRBV18 and TRBJ2-7; D gene ambiguous. The CDR3 length is 13 residues. Trimming pared 4 bases from V and 0 bases from J, leaving 7 bases between. Germline lookup yields CDR1 KGHSH and CDR2 LQKENI. DNA of the CDR3: TGTGCCAGCTCACAGACACGCTCCTACGAGCAGTACTTC. Protein product: CASSQTRSYEQYF.

This clone is a singleton in its sample. The CDR3 DNA sequence: TGCGCCAGCAGCCAAGATAAGGCAGAAGATACGCAGTATTTT. Translated, it gives CASSQDKAEDTQYF. The V and J genes are TRBV4-3 and TRBJ2-3; no reliable D call. The germline gives CDR1 LGHNA, CDR2 YSLEER. The CDR3 length is 14 residues. V lost 0 bases to trimming and J lost 5 bases, with 9 bases between them.

This sequence joins TRBV5-1 and TRBJ1-1; the D is unclear. The CDR3 spans 15 residues. The ends were cut back, 0 bases at V and 2 bases at J, with 11 bases in the middle. The germline gives CDR1 SGHRS, CDR2 YFSETQ. Written as DNA, the CDR3 is TGCGCCAGCAGCTTGGGGTGGGGAAGTAACACTGAAGCTTTCTTT. This gives the protein CASSLGWGSNTEAFF.

This chain joins TRBV27 and TRBJ1-2; D uncertain. The CDR3 totals 13 residues. Trimming removed 2 bases at V and 5 bases at J, with 9 bases between. Per the germline V gene, CDR1 is MNHEY and CDR2 is SMNVEV (reference sequence). CDR3 sequence (DNA): TGTGCCAGCAGTTTAGCAGGTACTTATGGCTACACCTTC. Translation gives CASSLAGTYGYTF.

The chain links TRBV10-3 to TRBJ1-5; TRBD1 is a possible D gene (5 bases). The V gene's germline CDR1 is ENHRY and CDR2 SYGVKD. V was trimmed by 3 bases and J by 0 bases, leaving 9 bases between them. CDR3 size: 15 residues. The CDR3 DNA reads TGTGCCATCAGTGATGGGGCGGTTAGCAATCAGCCCCAGCATTTT. The encoded protein is CAISDGAVSNQPQHF.

This chain uses TRBV7-9 with TRBJ2-5; possible D gene TRBD2, 6 bases. The germline V and J ends were trimmed by 3 bases and 1 base, with 18 bases remaining between them. Germline V gives CDR1 SEHNR, CDR2 FQNEAQ (reference sequence). This CDR3 spans 17 amino acids. The CDR3 DNA is TGTGCCAGCAGCTTGGGGGAGACGGGGGAAATCCAAGAGACCCAGTACTTC. Its translation is CASSLGETGEIQETQYF.

This clone is labeled as medium-sized. The chain links TRBV5-1 to TRBJ2-5, with D unclear. In germline, CDR1 is SGHRS, CDR2 YFSETQ. This CDR3 spans 15 amino acids. The V end was cut by 0 bases, the J end by 0 bases, with 9 bases between. The CDR3 sequence is CASSLAGSNQETQYF. The DNA for the CDR3 is TGCGCCAGCAGCTTGGCCGGCAGCAACCAAGAGACCCAGTACTTC.

There are a few counts of this clone. The rearrangement joins TRBV19 to TRBJ2-2, with D possibly TRBD1 on 5 matching bases. Trimming removed 6 bases at V and 1 base at J, with 6 bases between. CDR3 length: 13 residues. The germline V gene encodes CDR1 LNHDA and CDR2 SQIVND (reference sequence). CDR3 amino acids: CASSRVNTGELFF. The CDR3 DNA reads as TGTGCCAGTAGCAGGGTGAACACCGGGGAGCTGTTTTTT.

The chain joins TRBV7-2 to TRBJ1-1, with D uncertain. Germline CDR1 reads SGHTA; CDR2 reads FQGNSA. CDR3 length: 13 amino acids. Deletions cut 2 bases from V and 7 bases from J, with 11 bases between. The CDR3 DNA is TGTGCCAGCAGCTTATACCCAGACGGTGAAGCTTTCTTT. Its protein is CASSLYPDGEAFF.

The V gene is TRBV6-4, the J gene TRBJ2-2; D is unresolved. The CDR3 sequence is 12 residues long. Germline CDR1 MRHNA, CDR2 SNTAGT. Trimming shortened V by 6 bases and J by 2 bases, and 4 bases separated the two germline ends. CDR3 coding DNA: TGTGCCAGCAGCGACAACACCGGGGAGCTGTTTTTT. Residues: CASSDNTGELFF.

The J gene is TRBJ2-7, the V gene TRBV7-6; no clear D. The V gene's germline CDR1 is SGHVS and CDR2 FNYEAQ. The CDR3 is 13 residues long. V was cut by 2 bases and J by 1 base, with 6 bases left in between. The CDR3 is CASSLSLSYEQYF. CDR3 bases: TGTGCCAGCAGCTTAAGCCTTTCCTACGAGCAGTACTTC.

The chain couples TRBV5-1 to TRBJ2-5; 9 nucleotides align to TRBD2. The V segment lost 1 base and the J segment 5 bases; nucleotides outside the gene matches: 9. The CDR3 covers 16 residues. CDR1 is SGHRS and CDR2 is YFSETQ in the germline V gene. CDR3 sequence (DNA): TGCGCCAGCAGCTTGTTGGTTAGCGGGGGCGGGGAGACCCAGTACTTC. Its translation: CASSLLVSGGGETQYF.